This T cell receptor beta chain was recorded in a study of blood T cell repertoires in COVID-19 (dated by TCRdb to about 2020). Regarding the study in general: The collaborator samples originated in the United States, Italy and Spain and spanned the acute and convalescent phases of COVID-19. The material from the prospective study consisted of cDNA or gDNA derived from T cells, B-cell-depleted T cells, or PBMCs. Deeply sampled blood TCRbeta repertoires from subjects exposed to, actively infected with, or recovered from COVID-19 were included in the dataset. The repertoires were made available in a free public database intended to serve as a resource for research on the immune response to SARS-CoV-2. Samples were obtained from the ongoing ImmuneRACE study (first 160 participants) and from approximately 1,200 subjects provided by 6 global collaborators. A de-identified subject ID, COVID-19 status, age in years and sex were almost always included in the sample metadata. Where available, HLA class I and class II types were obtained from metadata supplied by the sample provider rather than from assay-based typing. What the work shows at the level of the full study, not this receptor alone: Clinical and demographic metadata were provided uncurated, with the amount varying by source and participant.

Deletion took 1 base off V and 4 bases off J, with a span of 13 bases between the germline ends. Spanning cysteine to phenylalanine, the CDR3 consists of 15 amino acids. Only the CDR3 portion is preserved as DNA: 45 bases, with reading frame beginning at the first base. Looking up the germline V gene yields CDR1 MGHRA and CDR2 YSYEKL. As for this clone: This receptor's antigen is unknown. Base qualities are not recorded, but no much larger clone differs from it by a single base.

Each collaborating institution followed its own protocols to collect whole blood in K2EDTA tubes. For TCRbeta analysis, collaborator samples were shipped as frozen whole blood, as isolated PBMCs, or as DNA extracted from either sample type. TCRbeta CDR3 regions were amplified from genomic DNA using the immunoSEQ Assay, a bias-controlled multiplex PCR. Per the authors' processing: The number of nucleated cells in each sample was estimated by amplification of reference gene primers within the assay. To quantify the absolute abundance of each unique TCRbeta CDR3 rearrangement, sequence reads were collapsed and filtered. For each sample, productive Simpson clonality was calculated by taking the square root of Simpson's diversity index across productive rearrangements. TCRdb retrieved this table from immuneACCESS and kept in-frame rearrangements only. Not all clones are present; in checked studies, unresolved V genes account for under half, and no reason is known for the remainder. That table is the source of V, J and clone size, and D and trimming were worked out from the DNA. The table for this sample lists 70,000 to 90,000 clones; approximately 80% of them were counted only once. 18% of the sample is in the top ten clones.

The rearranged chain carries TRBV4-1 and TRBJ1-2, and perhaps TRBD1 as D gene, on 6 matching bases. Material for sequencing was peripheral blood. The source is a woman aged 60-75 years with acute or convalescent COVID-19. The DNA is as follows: TGCGCCAGCAGCCAAGTGAACAGGGAAAGCTATGGCTACACCTTC. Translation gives CASSQVNRESYGYTF.